These T cell receptor beta chains were read from a single sample in a study of T-cell memory formation after mild COVID-19. Each CDR3 protein gets one entry after TCRdb re-called the 5' RACE reads with MiXCR. The sample lists about 560,000 distinct CDR3 sequences, 17% occurring once. Input material: PBMCs or a T cell subset sorted from them (not recorded which). The receptors here all came from an adult woman who had mild COVID-19 (a few samples of this study predate the infection). Cell type and time point are not known. Both conserved end residues are part of each CDR3. The order of the fields is clone size, V gene, D gene, J gene, CDR3 length, CDR3 DNA, CDR3 protein. The D gene is left open where the match is weak. The size of a clone is reported for some rows only, either as once, few or many, or as a class for expanded clones.

clone_size: .
v_call: TRBV2
d_call: TRBD2
j_call: TRBJ2-4
cdr3_length: 15
cdr3_nt: TGTGCCAGCACTAGCGGGAGGGCCGAGCGTGTCATTCAGTACTTC
cdr3_aa: CASTSGRAERVIQYF

clone_size: .
v_call: TRBV20-1
d_call: .
j_call: TRBJ2-7
cdr3_length: 14
cdr3_nt: TGCAGTGCTAGTTTGGTTGTGGATGGGTACGAGCAGTACTTC
cdr3_aa: CSASLVVDGYEQYF

clone_size: .
v_call: TRBV25-1
d_call: TRBD1
j_call: TRBJ2-7
cdr3_length: 15
cdr3_nt: TGTGCCAGCAGTGAAATGGACAGGGGTCGGCGCGAGCAGTACTTC
cdr3_aa: CASSEMDRGRREQYF

clone_size: .
v_call: TRBV29-1
d_call: .
j_call: TRBJ1-4
cdr3_length: 13
cdr3_nt: TGCAGCGTTGAAGTGGCACCCCGTGAAAAACTGTTTTTT
cdr3_aa: CSVEVAPREKLFF

clone_size: few
v_call: TRBV29-1
d_call: .
j_call: TRBJ2-1
cdr3_length: 15
cdr3_nt: TGCAGCGTTGACCCATTTGGGTTCTCCTACAATGAGCAGTTCTTC
cdr3_aa: CSVDPFGFSYNEQFF

clone_size: .
v_call: TRBV7-2
d_call: TRBD2
j_call: TRBJ2-2
cdr3_length: 16
cdr3_nt: TGTGCCAGCAGCGCCCGGGGAGGGACCAACACCGGGGAGCTGTTTTTT
cdr3_aa: CASSARGGTNTGELFF

clone_size: few
v_call: TRBV20-1
d_call: TRBD1
j_call: TRBJ2-5
cdr3_length: 14
cdr3_nt: TGCAGTGCTTCCTCCGGACAGGCTCAAGAGACCCAGTACTTC
cdr3_aa: CSASSGQAQETQYF

clone_size: .
v_call: TRBV4-1
d_call: .
j_call: TRBJ1-4
cdr3_length: 12
cdr3_nt: TGCGCCAGCCAGGGAGCTAATGAAAAACTGTTTTTT
cdr3_aa: CASQGANEKLFF

clone_size: .
v_call: TRBV6-5
d_call: .
j_call: TRBJ1-2
cdr3_length: 14
cdr3_nt: TGTGCCAGCAGAGTGACATCGCATAACTATGGCTACACCTTC
cdr3_aa: CASRVTSHNYGYTF

clone_size: .
v_call: TRBV12-3/TRBV12-4
d_call: .
j_call: TRBJ1-5
cdr3_length: 14
cdr3_nt: TGTGCCAGCAGTTTAGCGAGTCTGTATCAGCCCCAGCATTTT
cdr3_aa: CASSLASLYQPQHF

clone_size: many
v_call: TRBV12-3/TRBV12-4
d_call: TRBD1
j_call: TRBJ1-2
cdr3_length: 16
cdr3_nt: TGTGCCAGCAGGCCGACAGGGACTGGGTTTAACTATGGCTACACCTTC
cdr3_aa: CASRPTGTGFNYGYTF

clone_size: few
v_call: TRBV12-3/TRBV12-4
d_call: .
j_call: TRBJ2-7
cdr3_length: 13
cdr3_nt: TGTGCCAGCAGTCCCGGTCGCGGGCGCGAGCAGTACTTC
cdr3_aa: CASSPGRGREQYF

clone_size: few
v_call: TRBV18
d_call: .
j_call: TRBJ2-7
cdr3_length: 15
cdr3_nt: TGTGCCAGCTCACCATCTCAGGAGGGAGGCTACGAGCAGTACTTC
cdr3_aa: CASSPSQEGGYEQYF

clone_size: few
v_call: TRBV18
d_call: .
j_call: TRBJ2-7
cdr3_length: 13
cdr3_nt: TGTGCCAGCTCACCCGGGTGGGGGACCGAGCAGTACTTC
cdr3_aa: CASSPGWGTEQYF

clone_size: .
v_call: TRBV5-1
d_call: .
j_call: TRBJ2-7
cdr3_length: 15
cdr3_nt: TGCGCCAGCAGCTTGCTCACCGGGTCGCCCTACGAGCAGTACTTC
cdr3_aa: CASSLLTGSPYEQYF